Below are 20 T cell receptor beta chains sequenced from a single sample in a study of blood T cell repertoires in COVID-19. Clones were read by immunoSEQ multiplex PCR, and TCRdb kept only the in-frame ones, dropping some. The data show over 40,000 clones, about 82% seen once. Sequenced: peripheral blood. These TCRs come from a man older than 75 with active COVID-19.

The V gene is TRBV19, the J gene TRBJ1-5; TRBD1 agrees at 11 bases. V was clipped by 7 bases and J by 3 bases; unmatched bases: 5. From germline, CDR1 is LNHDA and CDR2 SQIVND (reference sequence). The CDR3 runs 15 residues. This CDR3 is CASTRTGGDNQPQHF. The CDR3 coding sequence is TGTGCCAGTACCAGGACAGGGGGCGACAATCAGCCCCAGCATTTT.

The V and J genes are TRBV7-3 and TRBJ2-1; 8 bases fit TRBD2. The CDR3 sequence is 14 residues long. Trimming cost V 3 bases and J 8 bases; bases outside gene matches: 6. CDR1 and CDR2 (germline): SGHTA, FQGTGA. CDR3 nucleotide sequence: TGTGCCAGCAGCTTTGGGACTAGTTTAGATGAGCAGTTCTTC. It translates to CASSFGTSLDEQFF.

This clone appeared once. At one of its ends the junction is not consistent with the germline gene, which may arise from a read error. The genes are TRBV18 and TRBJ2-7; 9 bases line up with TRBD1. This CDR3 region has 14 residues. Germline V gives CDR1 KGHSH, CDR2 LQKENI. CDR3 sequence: CASSPQGAAYEQYF. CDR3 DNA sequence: TGTGCCAGCTCCCCACAGGGGGCCGCCTACGAGCAGTACTTC.

CDR3 protein: CASSLGQNEKLFF. In DNA, the CDR3 is TGCGCCAGCAGCTTGGGACAGAATGAAAAACTGTTTTTT. The chain couples TRBV5-1 to TRBJ1-4; D perhaps matches TRBD1 (5 bases). CDR1 is SGHRS, CDR2 YFSETQ, per germline. The CDR3 loop spans 13 amino acids. V dropped 0 bases and J dropped 5 bases, with 5 bases sitting between them.

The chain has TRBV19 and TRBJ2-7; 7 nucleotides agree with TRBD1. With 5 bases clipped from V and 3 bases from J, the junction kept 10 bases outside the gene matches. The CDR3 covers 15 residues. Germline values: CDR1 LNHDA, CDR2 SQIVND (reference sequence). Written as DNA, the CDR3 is TGTGCCAGTAGTCACCAAGGGGGACAGTACTACGAGCAGTACTTC. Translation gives CASSHQGGQYYEQYF.

The CDR3: CASSFSGRDYNEQFF. The DNA of the CDR3 is TGTGCCAGCAGTTTTAGCGGCCGTGACTACAATGAGCAGTTCTTC. The chain joins TRBV28 to TRBJ2-1, with TRBD2 as a possible D gene (6 bases). Trimming pared 3 bases from V and 3 bases from J, leaving 12 bases between. The V gene's germline CDR1 is MDHEN and CDR2 SYDVKM. This CDR3 is built from 15 residues.

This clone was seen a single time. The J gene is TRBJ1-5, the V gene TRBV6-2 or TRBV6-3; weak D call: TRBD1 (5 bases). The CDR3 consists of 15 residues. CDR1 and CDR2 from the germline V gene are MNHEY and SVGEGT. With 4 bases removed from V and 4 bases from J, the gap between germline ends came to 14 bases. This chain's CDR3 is CASSFVGDGNQPQHF. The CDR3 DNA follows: TGTGCCAGCAGTTTTGTAGGGGATGGGAATCAGCCCCAGCATTTT.

CDR3 DNA sequence: TGTGCCAGCAGCTTGGAGACAGGGGGGGGAGAGACCCAGTACTTC. Translation gives CASSLETGGGETQYF. The chain recombines TRBV5-5 with TRBJ2-5, with TRBD1 matching over 9 bases. CDR3 length: 15 residues. The germline V gene has CDR1 SGHKS and CDR2 YYEKEE (reference sequence). With 0 bases clipped from V and 4 bases from J, the junction kept 4 bases outside the gene matches.

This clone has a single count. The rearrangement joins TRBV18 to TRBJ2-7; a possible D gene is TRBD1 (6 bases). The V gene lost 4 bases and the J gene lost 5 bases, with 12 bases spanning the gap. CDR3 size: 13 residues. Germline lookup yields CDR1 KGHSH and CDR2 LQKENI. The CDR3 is CASSQGGRHEQYF. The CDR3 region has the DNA TGTGCCAGCTCACAAGGGGGTCGACACGAGCAGTACTTC.

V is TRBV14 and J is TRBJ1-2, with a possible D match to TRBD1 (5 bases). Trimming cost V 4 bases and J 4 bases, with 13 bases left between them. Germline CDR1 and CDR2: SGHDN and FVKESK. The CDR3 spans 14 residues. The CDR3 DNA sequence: TGTGCCAGCAGCCTCACGGGACTCGGCTATGGCTACACCTTC. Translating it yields CASSLTGLGYGYTF.

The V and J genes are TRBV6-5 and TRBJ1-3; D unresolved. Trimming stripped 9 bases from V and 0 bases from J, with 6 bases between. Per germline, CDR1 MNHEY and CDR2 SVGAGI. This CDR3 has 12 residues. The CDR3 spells CASRGSGNTIYF. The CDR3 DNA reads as TGTGCCAGTAGAGGCTCTGGAAACACCATATATTTT.

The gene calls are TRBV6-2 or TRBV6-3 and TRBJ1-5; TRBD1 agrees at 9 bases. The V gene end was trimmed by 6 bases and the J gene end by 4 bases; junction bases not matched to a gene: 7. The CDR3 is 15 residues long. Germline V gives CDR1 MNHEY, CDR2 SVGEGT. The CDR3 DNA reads TGTGCCAGCAGCAAAACAGGGGGCTTGAATCAGCCCCAGCATTTT. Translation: CASSKTGGLNQPQHF.

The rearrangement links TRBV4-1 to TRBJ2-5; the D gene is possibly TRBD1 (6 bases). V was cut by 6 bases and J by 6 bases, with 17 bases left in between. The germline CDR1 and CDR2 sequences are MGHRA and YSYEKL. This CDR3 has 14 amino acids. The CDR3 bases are TGCGCCAGCAGTTCGGGCGGGCAGGGGAAGACCCAGTACTTC. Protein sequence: CASSSGGQGKTQYF.

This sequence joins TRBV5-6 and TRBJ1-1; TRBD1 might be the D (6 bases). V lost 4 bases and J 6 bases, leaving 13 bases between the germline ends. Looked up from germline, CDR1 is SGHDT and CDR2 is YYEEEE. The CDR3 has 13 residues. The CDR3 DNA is TGTGCCAGCAGCCCGGACCCAGGGGCTGAAGCTTTCTTT. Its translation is CASSPDPGAEAFF.

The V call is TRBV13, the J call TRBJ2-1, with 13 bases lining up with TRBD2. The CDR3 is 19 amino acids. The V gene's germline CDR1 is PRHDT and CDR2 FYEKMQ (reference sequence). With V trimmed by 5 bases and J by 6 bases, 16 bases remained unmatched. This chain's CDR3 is CASSARTPSGLAGVNEQFF. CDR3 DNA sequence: TGTGCCAGCAGCGCGCGGACCCCTTCCGGACTAGCGGGAGTCAATGAGCAGTTCTTC.

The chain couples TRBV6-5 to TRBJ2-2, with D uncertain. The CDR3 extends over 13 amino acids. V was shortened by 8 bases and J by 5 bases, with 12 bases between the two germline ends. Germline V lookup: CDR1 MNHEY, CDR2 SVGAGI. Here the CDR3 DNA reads TGTGCCAGCTATCCCCTCTCTACCGGGGAGCTGTTTTTT. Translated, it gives CASYPLSTGELFF.

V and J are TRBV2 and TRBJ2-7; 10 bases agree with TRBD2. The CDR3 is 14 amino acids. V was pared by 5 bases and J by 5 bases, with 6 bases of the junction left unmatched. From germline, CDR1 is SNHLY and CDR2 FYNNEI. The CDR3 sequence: CASSPGLAEDEQYF. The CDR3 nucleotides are TGTGCCAGCAGTCCTGGACTAGCGGAAGACGAGCAGTACTTC.

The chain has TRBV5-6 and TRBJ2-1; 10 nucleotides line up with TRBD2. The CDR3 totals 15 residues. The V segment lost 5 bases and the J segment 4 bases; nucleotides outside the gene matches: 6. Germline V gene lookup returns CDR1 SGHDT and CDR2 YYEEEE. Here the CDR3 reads CASSLGTSEYNEQFF. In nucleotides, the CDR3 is TGTGCCAGCAGTTTAGGGACTAGCGAATACAATGAGCAGTTCTTC.

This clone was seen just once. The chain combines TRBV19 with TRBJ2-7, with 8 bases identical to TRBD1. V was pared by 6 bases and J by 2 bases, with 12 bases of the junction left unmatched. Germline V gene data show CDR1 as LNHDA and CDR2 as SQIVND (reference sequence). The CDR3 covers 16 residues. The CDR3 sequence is CASSRQGLNPTYEQYF. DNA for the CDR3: TGTGCCAGTAGCCGACAGGGGTTGAACCCCACCTACGAGCAGTACTTC.

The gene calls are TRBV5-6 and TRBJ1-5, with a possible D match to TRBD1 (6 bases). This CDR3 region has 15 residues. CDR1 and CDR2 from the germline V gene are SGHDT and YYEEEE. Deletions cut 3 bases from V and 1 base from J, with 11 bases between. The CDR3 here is CASSYRVSSNQPQHF. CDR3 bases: TGTGCCAGCAGCTACAGGGTTTCAAGCAATCAGCCCCAGCATTTT.